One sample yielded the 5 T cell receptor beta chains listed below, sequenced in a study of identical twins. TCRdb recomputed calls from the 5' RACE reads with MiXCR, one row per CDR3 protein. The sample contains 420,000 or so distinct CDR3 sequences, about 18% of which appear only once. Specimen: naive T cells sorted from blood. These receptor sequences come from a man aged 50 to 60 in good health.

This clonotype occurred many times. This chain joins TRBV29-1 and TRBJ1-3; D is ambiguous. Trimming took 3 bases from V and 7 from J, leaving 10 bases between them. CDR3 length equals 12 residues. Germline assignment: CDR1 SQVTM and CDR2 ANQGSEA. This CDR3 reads CSVEGNGNTIYF. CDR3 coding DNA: TGCAGCGTTGAGGGAAACGGCAACACCATATATTTT.

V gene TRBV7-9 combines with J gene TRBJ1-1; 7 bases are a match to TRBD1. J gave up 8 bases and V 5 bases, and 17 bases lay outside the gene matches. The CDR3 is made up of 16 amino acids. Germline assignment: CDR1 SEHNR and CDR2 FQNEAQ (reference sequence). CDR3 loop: CASSRELQGPRGEAFF. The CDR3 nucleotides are TGTGCCAGCAGCCGAGAACTACAGGGGCCGCGCGGAGAAGCTTTCTTT.

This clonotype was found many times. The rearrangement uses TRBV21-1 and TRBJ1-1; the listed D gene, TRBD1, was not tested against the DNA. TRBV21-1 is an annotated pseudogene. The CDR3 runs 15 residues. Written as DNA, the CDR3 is TGTGCCAGCAGCAAAAAGGACAGGTTGAACACTGAAGCTTTCTTT. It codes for CASSKKDRLNTEAFF.

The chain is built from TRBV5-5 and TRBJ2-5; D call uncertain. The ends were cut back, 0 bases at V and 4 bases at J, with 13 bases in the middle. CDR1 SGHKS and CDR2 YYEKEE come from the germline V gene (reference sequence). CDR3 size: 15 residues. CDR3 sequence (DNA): TGTGCCAGCAGCTTGGCGGGCGACCGGCGAGAGACCCAGTACTTC. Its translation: CASSLAGDRRETQYF.

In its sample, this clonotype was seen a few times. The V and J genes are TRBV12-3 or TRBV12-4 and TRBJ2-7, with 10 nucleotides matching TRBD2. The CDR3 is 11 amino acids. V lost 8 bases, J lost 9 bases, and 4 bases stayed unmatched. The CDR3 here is CASGPSGGQYF. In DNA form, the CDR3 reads TGTGCCAGCGGGCCTAGCGGGGGGCAGTACTTC.